Listed here are 23 T cell receptor beta chains from one sample, sequenced in a study of cytomegalovirus exposure and HLA in healthy donors. Using immunoSEQ multiplex PCR, the repertoire was profiled, and TCRdb retains in-frame clones only, with some absent. The sample has about 360,000 clones, 86% seen once; the top ten hold roughly 0.8%. The sample taken for sequencing was PBMCs. The receptors derive from a woman in her late teens or twenties in good health and CMV-seronegative.

The rearrangement joins TRBV11-2 to TRBJ2-7; no clear D gene. With 2 bases removed from V and 1 base from J, the gap between germline ends came to 9 bases. CDR3 length: 14 amino acids. Looked up from germline, CDR1 is SGHAT and CDR2 is FQNNGV. The CDR3 sequence is CASSLYSRSYEQYF. CDR3 DNA sequence: TGTGCCAGCAGCTTATACAGTCGTTCCTACGAGCAGTACTTC.

The chain joins TRBV19 to TRBJ2-7; D is unclear. The CDR3 covers 14 residues. The germline V gene has CDR1 LNHDA and CDR2 SQIVND (reference sequence). V was trimmed by 4 bases and J by 2 bases, leaving 12 bases between them. In DNA, the CDR3 is TGTGCCAGTAGTACTGGGCTCACCCCCTACGAGCAGTACTTC. Translating it yields CASSTGLTPYEQYF.

The chain employs TRBV11-2 and TRBJ2-7; 8 bases agree with TRBD2. Germline assignment: CDR1 SGHAT and CDR2 FQNNGV. V lost 7 bases, J lost 1 base, and 9 bases stayed unmatched. This CDR3 is built from 15 residues. The CDR3 reads CASTTGLVGSYEQYF. The CDR3 coding sequence is TGTGCCAGCACCACGGGACTAGTGGGGTCCTACGAGCAGTACTTC.

The chain carries TRBV2 and TRBJ2-3; 12 bases map to TRBD2. The V gene's germline CDR1 is SNHLY and CDR2 FYNNEI. The CDR3 is made up of 14 amino acids. Losses at the gene ends were 9 bases for V and 2 bases for J; bases not matched to a gene: 3. CDR3 in amino acids: CASRTSGATDTQYF. CDR3 nucleotide sequence: TGTGCCAGTAGGACTAGCGGGGCCACAGATACGCAGTATTTT.

The gene calls are TRBV7-9 and TRBJ1-2, with 7 bases identical to TRBD1. Germline CDR1 is SEHNR and CDR2 is FQNEAQ (reference sequence). The CDR3 loop spans 17 amino acids. With V trimmed by 1 base and J by 3 bases, 11 bases remained unmatched. CDR3 sequence reads: CASSLDQFDRVYYGYTF. CDR3 DNA: TGTGCCAGCAGCTTAGATCAGTTCGACAGGGTCTACTATGGCTACACCTTC.

The chain uses TRBV2 and TRBJ2-1; TRBD2 aligns across 8 bases. The germline CDR1 and CDR2 sequences are SNHLY and FYNNEI. This CDR3 contains 15 residues. Trimming took 7 bases from V and 7 from J; bases not matched to a gene: 12. CDR3 sequence: CASTLGGGGRNEQFF. DNA of the CDR3: TGTGCCAGCACCCTGGGTGGCGGGGGGCGGAATGAGCAGTTCTTC.

The V gene is TRBV4-1, the J gene TRBJ2-1; 11 bases match TRBD2. CDR3 size: 17 residues. The V gene end was trimmed by 0 bases and the J gene end by 4 bases; junction bases not matched to a gene: 5. Germline V gene lookup returns CDR1 MGHRA and CDR2 YSYEKL. The DNA of the CDR3 is TGCGCCAGCAGCCAAGACCCCTTAGCGGGGGGGTACAATGAGCAGTTCTTC. Encoded protein: CASSQDPLAGGYNEQFF.

This chain uses TRBV5-6 with TRBJ1-6, with D perhaps TRBD1 (5 bases). CDR1 and CDR2 (germline): SGHDT, YYEEEE. V lost 5 bases to trimming and J lost 8 bases, with 20 bases between them. This CDR3 is built from 16 residues. CDR3 sequence: CASRLALGRDHSPLHF. CDR3 bases: TGTGCCAGCAGGCTTGCCCTCGGCAGGGATCATTCACCCCTCCACTTT. Combining the CDR3 with reference TRBV5-6 and TRBJ1-6 gives the whole variable domain DAGVTQSPTHLIKTRGQQVTLRCSPKSGHDTVSWYQQALGQGPQFIFQYYEEEERQRGNFPDRFSGHQFPNYSSELNVNALLLGDSALYLCASRLALGRDHSPLHFGNGTRLTVT.

This clone was picked up one time. The chain joins TRBV5-4 to TRBJ2-7; the match to TRBD1 covers 8 bases. CDR1 SGHNT and CDR2 YYREEE come from the germline V gene (reference sequence). This CDR3 has 14 residues. The junction had 6 bases not matched to a gene; V was cut back by 4 bases and J by 3 bases. CDR3 in DNA: TGTGCCAGCAGCCATCGGGACAGGATCTACGAGCAGTACTTC. Translating gives CASSHRDRIYEQYF.

The genes are TRBV19 and TRBJ1-5; no clear D. Germline CDR1 and CDR2: LNHDA and SQIVND (reference sequence). The CDR3 consists of 13 residues. The ends were cut back, 8 bases at V and 5 bases at J, with 13 bases in the middle. The CDR3 is CASVSNGDQPQHF. DNA for the CDR3: TGTGCCAGTGTCAGTAACGGGGATCAGCCCCAGCATTTT.

A note on this clone: This sample also contains other DNA sequences that code for the same CDR3. The chain is built from TRBV2 and TRBJ1-5; tentatively, D is TRBD1 (5 bases). With 11 bases removed from V and 6 bases from J, the gap between germline ends came to 14 bases. The germline gives CDR1 SNHLY, CDR2 FYNNEI. The CDR3 has 12 amino acids. CDR3 amino acids: CAGGDGPQPQHF. CDR3 nucleotides: TGTGCCGGGGGGGACGGACCTCAGCCCCAGCATTTT.

The rearrangement links TRBV29-1 to TRBJ1-1, with 7 bases matching TRBD1. V trimming: 8 bases; J trimming: 3 bases; junction bases outside the gene matches: 15. The CDR3 sequence is 15 residues long. Looked up from germline, CDR1 is SQVTM and CDR2 is ANQGSEA. The CDR3 DNA reads TGCAGCACTCACCGACAGGGCAGAAGGGACACTGAAGCTTTCTTT. As protein: CSTHRQGRRDTEAFF.

This rearrangement joins TRBV5-6 to TRBJ2-1, with D tentatively TRBD2 (7 bases). With 4 bases removed from V and 5 bases from J, the gap between germline ends came to 13 bases. Looked up from germline, CDR1 is SGHDT and CDR2 is YYEEEE. The CDR3 totals 14 residues. The chain's CDR3 is CASSRGGSDNEQFF. CDR3 bases: TGTGCCAGCAGCAGGGGGGGTAGCGACAATGAGCAGTTCTTC.

J is TRBJ1-5 and V is TRBV23-1; D is ambiguous. TRBV23-1 is filed as an ORF, its function uncertain. V was clipped by 6 bases and J by 3 bases, with 6 bases between them. This CDR3 contains 12 residues. The CDR3 nucleotides read TGCGCCAGCAGCCCCGTCAATCAGCCCCAGCATTTT. Its translation is CASSPVNQPQHF.

The rearrangement joins TRBV28 to TRBJ1-5; TRBD1 aligns across 7 bases. Germline CDR1 is MDHEN and CDR2 is SYDVKM. This CDR3 spans 15 amino acids. The V segment lost 6 bases and the J segment 5 bases; nucleotides outside the gene matches: 10. CDR3 loop: CASRPTGASDQPQHF. The CDR3, as DNA: TGTGCCAGCAGACCAACAGGGGCAAGTGATCAGCCCCAGCATTTT.

The V gene is TRBV28, the J gene TRBJ2-5, with D maybe TRBD1 (5 bases). The CDR3 has 16 residues. The V end lost 2 bases, the J end lost 4 bases, and 17 bases lay between the germline ends. The V gene's germline CDR1 is MDHEN and CDR2 SYDVKM. CDR3 DNA: TGTGCCAGCAGTTTAGGTCGCGGCTGGCAGGGAGAGACCCAGTACTTC. Encoded protein: CASSLGRGWQGETQYF.

This clone was found a few times. V is TRBV5-1 and J is TRBJ2-7; D perhaps matches TRBD2 (6 bases). CDR1 and CDR2 (germline): SGHRS, YFSETQ. Trimming shortened V by 0 bases and J by 6 bases, and 16 bases separated the two germline ends. The CDR3 has 15 residues. In DNA, the CDR3 is TGCGCCAGCAGCTTGGATGGGACTCCGCAATTCGAGCAGTACTTC. Its translation: CASSLDGTPQFEQYF. The complete variable domain, with remaining parts taken from reference TRBV5-1 and TRBJ2-7, reads KAGVTQTPRYLIKTRGQQVTLSCSPISGHRSVSWYQQTPGQGLQFLFEYFSETQRNKGNFPGRFSGRQFSNSRSEMNVSTLELGDSALYLCASSLDGTPQFEQYFGPGTRLTVT.

This chain joins TRBV27 and TRBJ2-4, with 8 nucleotides matching TRBD1. V gave up 9 bases and J gave up 1 base; unmatched junction bases: 11. This CDR3 is 16 amino acids long. The germline V gene has CDR1 MNHEY and CDR2 SMNVEV (reference sequence). The CDR3 loop reads CASAGGAPMAKNIQYF. The CDR3 DNA follows: TGTGCCAGTGCAGGGGGCGCCCCGATGGCCAAAAACATTCAGTACTTC.

This rearrangement joins TRBV7-9 to TRBJ1-5; D is perhaps TRBD1 (6 bases). Between the trimmed V and J ends, which lost 5 bases and 4 bases, there was a span of 12 bases. CDR3 length: 14 residues. Germline V gene data show CDR1 as SEHNR and CDR2 as FQNEAQ (reference sequence). CDR3 nucleotides: TGTGCCAGCAGCCCCCAGACAGGTAATCAGCCCCAGCATTTT. Its protein product is CASSPQTGNQPQHF.

This chain connects TRBV2 to TRBJ1-3, with a tentative D call TRBD1 (5 bases). The V end lost 6 bases, the J end lost 0 bases, and 12 bases lay between the germline ends. Germline V gene sequence: CDR1 SNHLY, CDR2 FYNNEI. The CDR3 contains 15 residues. The CDR3 nucleotides are TGTGCCAGCAGAGCTCAGGGAATCTCTGGAAACACCATATATTTT. This encodes CASRAQGISGNTIYF.

The chain joins TRBV4-1 to TRBJ2-1; D is ambiguous. The CDR3 length is 11 residues. The V end was cut by 3 bases, the J end by 9 bases, with 6 bases between. CDR1 and CDR2 (germline): MGHRA, YSYEKL. DNA of the CDR3: TGCGCCAGCAGCCAGTTGGCTGAGCAGTTCTTC. It specifies CASSQLAEQFF.

V is TRBV19 and J is TRBJ2-7, with D perhaps matching TRBD2 (5 bases). Trimming removed 5 bases from V and 2 bases from J, with 13 bases in between. CDR1 is LNHDA, CDR2 SQIVND, per germline (reference sequence). The CDR3 runs 14 residues. The CDR3 sequence: CASSFRAGAYEQYF. The CDR3 region has the DNA TGTGCCAGTAGTTTCCGGGCCGGGGCCTACGAGCAGTACTTC.

The V gene is TRBV5-1, the J gene TRBJ1-6; 8 bases are shared with TRBD1. This CDR3 contains 15 residues. Trimming cost V 4 bases and J 9 bases; bases outside gene matches: 9. Germline lookup yields CDR1 SGHRS and CDR2 YFSETQ. The CDR3 DNA sequence: TGCGCCAGCAGCCTATCCGACAGGGGTGGTTCACCCCTCCACTTT. The encoded protein is CASSLSDRGGSPLHF.